This TCR beta chain comes out of a study of blood T cell repertoires in COVID-19. The table came from immunoSEQ multiplex PCR; TCRdb's copy has only in-frame clones and leaves some out. This table has approximately 170,000 clones, 80% to 90% appearing once. Germline CDR1 reads MNHEY; CDR2 reads SVGAGI. The V end lost 2 bases, the J end lost 0 bases, and 11 bases lay between the germline ends. CDR3 length equals 15 residues. The sequence derives from a woman in her 70s with acute or convalescent COVID-19. The sample consisted of peripheral blood. J is TRBJ2-7 and V is TRBV6-5; possible D gene TRBD1, 6 bases. CDR3 nucleotide sequence: TGTGCCAGCAGTTACCGGGACACAAGCTCCTACGAGCAGTACTTC. Translation: CASSYRDTSSYEQYF.